A selection of T cell receptor beta chains follows, all from one sample in a study of cytomegalovirus exposure and HLA in healthy donors. Using immunoSEQ multiplex PCR, the repertoire was profiled, and TCRdb retains in-frame clones only, with some absent. The sample yields tens of thousands of clones, around three quarters seen once. Sequencing was carried out using PBMCs. The receptors here all came from a man aged 30-40 years in good health and CMV-seronegative. Each CDR3 is given with its conserved first and last residue. Fields, in order: V gene, clone size, CDR3 protein. Clone size is given for some rows only: seen once, a few or many times, or a class if the clone is expanded.

V: TRBV10-3; size: NA; CDR3: CATSTGNSNQPQHF
V: TRBV10-3; size: NA; CDR3: CAISEPDRDRNEKLFF
V: TRBV6-5; size: NA; CDR3: CASSYTGTDTQYF
V: TRBV5-8; size: NA; CDR3: CASNQGSLREQYF
V: TRBV5-1; size: NA; CDR3: CASSLNLGGATEAFF
V: TRBV7-6; size: NA; CDR3: CASSLRTNNQPQHF
V: TRBV19; size: NA; CDR3: CASSIERTGDYTGELFF
V: TRBV9; size: NA; CDR3: CASSVETGADTQYF
V: TRBV13; size: NA; CDR3: CASSDGLQKNSYEQYF
V: TRBV23-1; size: NA; CDR3: CASSQSARAGNQPQHF
V: TRBV19; size: NA; CDR3: CASSSREGTEAFF
V: TRBV27; size: NA; CDR3: CASSRESGTNNEQFF
V: TRBV7-6; size: NA; CDR3: CASSFGDTQYF
V: TRBV4-3; size: few; CDR3: CASSQGHTGITYNEQFF
V: TRBV5-1; size: NA; CDR3: CASSYGGLETQYF
V: TRBV5-1; size: NA; CDR3: CASSPGQATNEKLFF
V: TRBV4-2; size: few; CDR3: CASSQEQVGGYTF
V: TRBV5-6; size: NA; CDR3: CASRDSGTGETEAFF
V: TRBV2; size: NA; CDR3: CASSAQGPNRGYTF
V: TRBV5-4; size: NA; CDR3: CASSFAGVHTEAFF